This TCR beta chain is from a study of T-cell memory formation after mild COVID-19. One entry per CDR3 protein results from TCRdb running MiXCR on the 5' RACE reads. The data contain some 180,000 distinct CDR3 sequences, around a sixth of them singletons. This clonotype was counted at least ten times. Sample: PBMCs or a T cell subset sorted from them (not recorded which). The source is a man younger than 30 who had mild COVID-19 (a few samples of this study predate the infection). Cell type and time point are not known.

CDR3 in DNA: TGTGCCAGCAGCTTAACCCCCTGGGATACGCAGTATTTT. Translating gives CASSLTPWDTQYF. The chain uses TRBV7-2 and TRBJ2-3; D is unclear. V lost 2 bases and J 6 bases, leaving 9 bases between the germline ends. The germline V gene encodes CDR1 SGHTA and CDR2 FQGNSA. There are 13 residues in the CDR3.